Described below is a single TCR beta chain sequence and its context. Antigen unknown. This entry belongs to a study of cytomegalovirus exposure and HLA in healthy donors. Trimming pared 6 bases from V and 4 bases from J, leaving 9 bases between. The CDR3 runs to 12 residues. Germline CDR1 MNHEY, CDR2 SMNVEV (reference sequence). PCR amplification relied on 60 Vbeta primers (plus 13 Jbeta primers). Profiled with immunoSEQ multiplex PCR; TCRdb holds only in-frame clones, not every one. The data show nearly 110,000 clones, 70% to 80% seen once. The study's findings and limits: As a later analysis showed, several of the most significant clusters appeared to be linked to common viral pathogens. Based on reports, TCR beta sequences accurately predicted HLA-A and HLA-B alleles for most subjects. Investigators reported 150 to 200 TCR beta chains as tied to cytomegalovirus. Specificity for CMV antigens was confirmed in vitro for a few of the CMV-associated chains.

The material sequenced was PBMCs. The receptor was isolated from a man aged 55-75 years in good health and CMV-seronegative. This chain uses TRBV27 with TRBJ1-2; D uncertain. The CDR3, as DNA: TGTGCCAGCAGGAGGGCGGGCTATGGCTACACCTTC. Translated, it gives CASRRAGYGYTF.